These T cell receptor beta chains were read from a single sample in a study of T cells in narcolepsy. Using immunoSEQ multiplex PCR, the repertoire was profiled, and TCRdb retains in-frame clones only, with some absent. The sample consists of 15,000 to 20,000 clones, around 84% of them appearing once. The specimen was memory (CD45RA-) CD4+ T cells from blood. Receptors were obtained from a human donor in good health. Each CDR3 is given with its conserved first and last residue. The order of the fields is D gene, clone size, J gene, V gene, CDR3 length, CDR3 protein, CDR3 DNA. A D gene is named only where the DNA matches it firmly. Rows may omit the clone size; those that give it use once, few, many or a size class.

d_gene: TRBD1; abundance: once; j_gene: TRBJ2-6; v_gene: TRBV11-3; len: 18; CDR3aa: CASSYDRGPSSGANVLTF; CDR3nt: TGTGCCAGCAGCTACGACAGGGGCCCCTCCTCTGGGGCCAACGTCCTGACTTTC
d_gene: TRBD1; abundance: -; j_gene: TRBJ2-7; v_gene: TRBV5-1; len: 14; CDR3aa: CASSPGQGLVEQYF; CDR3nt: TGCGCCAGCAGCCCGGGACAGGGACTTGTCGAGCAGTACTTC
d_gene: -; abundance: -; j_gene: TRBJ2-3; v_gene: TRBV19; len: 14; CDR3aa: CASMSGSPPDTQYF; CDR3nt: TGTGCCAGTATGAGCGGGTCCCCCCCAGATACGCAGTATTTT
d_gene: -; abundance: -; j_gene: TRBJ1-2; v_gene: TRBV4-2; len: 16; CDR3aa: CASSPGSGVEGDGYTF; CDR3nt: TGTGCCAGCAGCCCAGGAAGTGGGGTGGAAGGGGATGGCTACACCTTC
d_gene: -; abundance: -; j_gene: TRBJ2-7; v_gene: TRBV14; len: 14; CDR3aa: CASSLGRFSYEQYF; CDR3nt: TGTGCCAGCAGCCTTGGGCGGTTCTCCTACGAGCAGTACTTC
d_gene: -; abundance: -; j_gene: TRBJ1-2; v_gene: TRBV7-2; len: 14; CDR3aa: CASSSPGANYGYTF; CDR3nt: TGTGCCAGCAGCTCCCCCGGGGCTAACTATGGCTACACCTTC
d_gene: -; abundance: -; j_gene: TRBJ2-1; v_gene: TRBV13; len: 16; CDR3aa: CASSLFGLSSYNEQFF; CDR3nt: TGTGCCAGCAGCTTATTCGGCCTGAGCTCCTACAATGAGCAGTTCTTC
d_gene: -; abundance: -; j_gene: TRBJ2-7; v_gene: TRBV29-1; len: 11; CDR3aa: CSVARDYEQYF; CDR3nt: TGCAGCGTTGCTCGAGATTACGAGCAGTACTTC
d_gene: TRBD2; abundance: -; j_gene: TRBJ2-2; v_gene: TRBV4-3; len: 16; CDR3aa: CASSQGSGRATGELFF; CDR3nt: TGCGCCAGCAGCCAGGGAAGCGGGAGAGCTACCGGGGAGCTGTTTTTT
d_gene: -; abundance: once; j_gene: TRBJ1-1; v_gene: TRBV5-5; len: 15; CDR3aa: CASSMQGRLNTEAFF; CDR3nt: TGTGCCAGCAGTATGCAGGGTAGGTTGAACACTGAAGCTTTCTTT
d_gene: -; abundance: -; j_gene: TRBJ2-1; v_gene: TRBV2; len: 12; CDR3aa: CASSDSAAASVF; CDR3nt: TGTGCCAGCAGTGATTCAGCGGCGGCCAGCGTCTTC
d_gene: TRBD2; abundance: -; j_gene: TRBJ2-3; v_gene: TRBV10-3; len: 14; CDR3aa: CAISLGRPQDTQYF; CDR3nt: TGTGCCATCAGTCTCGGGAGGCCGCAAGATACGCAGTATTTT
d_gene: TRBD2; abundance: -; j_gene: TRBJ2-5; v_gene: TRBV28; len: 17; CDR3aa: CASSSRPKRGPQETQYF; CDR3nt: TGTGCCAGCAGTTCCCGCCCAAAGCGGGGGCCGCAAGAGACCCAGTACTTC
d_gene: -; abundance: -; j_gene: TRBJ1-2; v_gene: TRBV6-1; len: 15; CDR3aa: CASSELGPGTESYTF; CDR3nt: TGTGCCAGCAGTGAGTTGGGTCCAGGGACGGAGAGCTACACCTTC
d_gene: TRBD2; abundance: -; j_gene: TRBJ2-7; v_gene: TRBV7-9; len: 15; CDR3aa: CASSPGLAGGYEQYF; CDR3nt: TGTGCCAGCAGCCCAGGACTAGCGGGGGGCTACGAGCAGTACTTC
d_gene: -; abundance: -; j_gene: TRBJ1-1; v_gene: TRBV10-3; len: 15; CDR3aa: CAISGVRVEDTEAFF; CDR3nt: TGTGCCATCAGTGGCGTCAGGGTGGAGGACACTGAAGCTTTCTTT
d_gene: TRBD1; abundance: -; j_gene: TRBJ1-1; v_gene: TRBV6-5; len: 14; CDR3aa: CASTRTGRYTEAFF; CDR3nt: TGTGCCAGCACCCGGACAGGGAGGTACACTGAAGCTTTCTTT
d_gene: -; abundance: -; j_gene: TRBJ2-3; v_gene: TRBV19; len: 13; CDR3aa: CASSYTITDTQYF; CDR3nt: TGTGCCAGTAGTTACACGATCACAGATACGCAGTATTTT
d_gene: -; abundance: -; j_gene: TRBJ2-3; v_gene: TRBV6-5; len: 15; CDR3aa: CASSNLRGLTDTQYF; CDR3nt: TGTGCCAGCAGTAATTTGCGGGGGCTCACAGATACGCAGTATTTT
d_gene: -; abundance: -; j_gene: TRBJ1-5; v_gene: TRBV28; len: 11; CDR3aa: CASRSLISQHF; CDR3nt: TGTGCCAGCAGGAGCCTGATCTCCCAGCATTTT
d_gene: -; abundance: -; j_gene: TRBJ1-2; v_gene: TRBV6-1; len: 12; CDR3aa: CASMQAAYGYTF; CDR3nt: TGTGCCAGCATGCAAGCTGCGTATGGCTACACCTTC
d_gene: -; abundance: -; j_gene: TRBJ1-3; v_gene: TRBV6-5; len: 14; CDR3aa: CATQEGFSGNTIYF; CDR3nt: TGTGCCACCCAGGAAGGGTTCTCTGGAAACACCATATATTTT
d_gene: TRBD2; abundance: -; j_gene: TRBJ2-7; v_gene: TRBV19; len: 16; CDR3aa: CASSPVRTSGAYEQYF; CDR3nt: TGTGCCAGTAGTCCCGTCAGGACTAGCGGTGCCTACGAGCAGTACTTC
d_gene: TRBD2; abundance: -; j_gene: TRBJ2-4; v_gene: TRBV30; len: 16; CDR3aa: CALADLSGRAGNIQYF; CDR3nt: TGTGCCCTGGCGGACCTTAGCGGGAGGGCCGGCAACATTCAGTACTTC
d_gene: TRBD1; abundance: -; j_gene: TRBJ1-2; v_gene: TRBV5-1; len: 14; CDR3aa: CASSLGQGLGGYTF; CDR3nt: TGCGCCAGCAGCTTGGGACAGGGACTTGGTGGCTACACCTTC
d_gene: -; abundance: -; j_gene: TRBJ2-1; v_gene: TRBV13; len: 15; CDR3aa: CASRTRRSWNNEQFF; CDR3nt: TGTGCCAGCAGAACACGGCGATCTTGGAACAATGAGCAGTTCTTC